Detailed here is one TCR beta chain. The data are from a study of identical twins. The CDR3 loop spans 17 amino acids. Germline CDR1 reads LGHNA; CDR2 reads YSLEER. J was trimmed by 0 bases and V by 4 bases; bases with no gene match: 6. TCRdb reprocessed the 5' RACE reads via MiXCR and lists one record per CDR3 protein. The sample lists about 790,000 distinct CDR3 sequences; 18% were seen once. These data were likewise used in another study, on T cells expressing NK-cell markers. As reported in that work: These clonotypes, the leaders elsewhere, also led the CD3+CD56-NKG2C+ fraction in a handful of donors.

The sequenced sample was PBMCs. The sequence derives from a woman younger than 30 in good health. The chain uses TRBV4-3 and TRBJ2-6; 7 bases are shared with TRBD1. CDR3 nucleotides: TGCGCCAGCAGCCCGGGGACAGCACCCTCTGGGGCCAACGTCCTGACTTTC. This translates into CASSPGTAPSGANVLTF.